The rows below give T cell receptor beta chains drawn from one sample of a study of T cell repertoires in cytomegalovirus infection. TCRdb processed the reads anew with MiXCR; each CDR3 protein has one entry. The profile shows tens of thousands of distinct CDR3 sequences, more than 20% of them singletons. No antigen is known for these receptors. The sample was CD8+ T cells from cultured PBMCs, taken from culture after CMV antigen stimulation. These receptors originate from a human donor in good health (CMV status not recorded). Some clones in this sample may be carry-over from other donors' samples. CDR3s include the opening cysteine and the closing phenylalanine or tryptophan. A D gene is named only where the DNA matches it firmly. Only some rows state a clone size, as once, few, many or a class for expanded clones.

few,TRBJ2-1,TRBV24-1,TRBD2,CATQGASGDYEQFF,TGTGCCACCCAGGGTGCTAGCGGAGATTATGAGCAGTTCTTC
NA,TRBJ1-1,TRBV28,NA,CASTRGNTEAFF,TGTGCCAGCACCAGGGGGAACACTGAAGCTTTCTTT
many,TRBJ2-7,TRBV7-9,NA,CASSLRTSGEQYF,TGTGCCAGCAGCTTACGGACCAGCGGCGAGCAGTACTTC
NA,TRBJ1-1,TRBV11-3,NA,CASSFGTSKAFF,TGTGCCAGCAGCTTTGGGACAAGCAAAGCTTTCTTT
NA,TRBJ2-7,TRBV7-9,TRBD2,CASSPTASGGTYEQYF,TGTGCCAGCAGCCCAACCGCTAGCGGGGGGACCTACGAGCAGTACTTC
few,TRBJ1-4,TRBV12-3/TRBV12-4,NA,CASSFGTDEKLFF,TGTGCCAGCAGTTTTGGGACGGATGAAAAACTGTTTTTT
NA,TRBJ2-7,TRBV13,TRBD1,CASSLVGTGAGEQYF,TGTGCCAGCAGCTTAGTAGGGACAGGGGCAGGGGAGCAGTACTTC
NA,TRBJ2-3,TRBV20-1,NA,CSARRTDTQYF,TGCAGTGCCCGAAGAACAGATACGCAGTATTTT
few,TRBJ2-5,TRBV27,NA,CASSSGLRSAQYF,TGTGCCAGCAGTTCCGGACTGAGGTCGGCCCAGTACTTC
many,TRBJ2-3,TRBV7-2,TRBD2,CASSLDWLAGISADTQYF,TGTGCCAGCAGCTTAGATTGGCTAGCGGGGATCTCTGCAGATACGCAGTATTTT
few,TRBJ2-1,TRBV4-3,NA,CASSQERHNEQFF,TGCGCCAGCAGCCAAGAGCGGCACAATGAGCAGTTCTTC
few,TRBJ2-7,TRBV4-3,TRBD2,CASSRTSTGTSSHEQYF,TGCGCCAGCAGCCGCACAAGCACCGGGACTAGTTCCCACGAGCAGTACTTC
NA,TRBJ2-7,TRBV6-5,NA,CASSRRASEGGQYF,TGTGCCAGCAGCCGACGGGCATCCGAGGGCGGGCAGTACTTC
NA,TRBJ2-1,TRBV11-2,TRBD2,CASSFLLAGGDNEQFF,TGTGCCAGCAGCTTCTTACTAGCGGGAGGGGACAATGAGCAGTTCTTC
few,TRBJ2-7,TRBV14,NA,CASSQDSLHSYEQYF,TGTGCCAGCAGCCAAGATTCACTTCACTCCTACGAGCAGTACTTC
few,TRBJ2-1,TRBV10-2,NA,CASSESHEQFF,TGCGCCAGCAGTGAGTCACATGAGCAGTTCTTC
NA,TRBJ2-7,TRBV11-2,NA,CASSHIYEQYF,TGTGCCAGCAGCCACATCTACGAGCAGTACTTC
many,TRBJ2-7,TRBV5-6,NA,CASSLGGDFYEQYF,TGTGCCAGCAGCTTGGGGGGGGATTTCTACGAGCAGTACTTC
NA,TRBJ2-7,TRBV7-6,NA,CASSWDSSEQYF,TGTGCCAGCAGCTGGGATTCCTCCGAGCAGTACTTC
many,TRBJ1-5,TRBV7-2,NA,CASTPEGEYSNQPQHF,TGTGCCAGCACCCCCGAAGGAGAGTATAGCAATCAGCCCCAGCATTTT
NA,TRBJ1-4,TRBV30,NA,CAWSTTDFPANEKLFF,TGTGCCTGGAGTACCACGGACTTTCCCGCTAATGAAAAACTGTTTTTT
NA,TRBJ2-1,TRBV7-7,NA,CASSLGSALYNEQFF,TGTGCTAGCAGCCTCGGTAGCGCCCTCTACAATGAGCAGTTCTTC
few,TRBJ2-5,TRBV24-1,NA,CATSDLKTYQETQYF,TGTGCCACCAGTGACCTTAAGACATACCAAGAGACCCAGTACTTC
few,TRBJ2-5,TRBV6-5,TRBD2,CASSPAGVQETQYF,TGTGCCAGCAGCCCAGCGGGAGTCCAGGAGACCCAGTACTTC
medium-sized,TRBJ2-7,TRBV7-8,TRBD2,CASSLVATSGSNEQYF,TGTGCCAGCAGCTTAGTAGCTACTAGCGGGAGCAACGAGCAGTACTTC
NA,TRBJ2-1,TRBV6-8,TRBD1,CASSRDRSYNEQFF,TGTGCCAGCAGTCGGGACAGGTCCTACAATGAGCAGTTCTTC
NA,TRBJ2-7,TRBV27,TRBD1,CASSPGTATYEQYF,TGTGCCAGCAGTCCTGGGACAGCTACTTACGAGCAGTACTTC
NA,TRBJ1-4,TRBV7-2,NA,CASSLAVAPTNEKLFF,TGTGCCAGCAGCCTAGCAGTAGCGCCAACTAATGAAAAGCTGTTTTTT
NA,TRBJ2-5,TRBV11-2,NA,CADAAYRETQYF,TGTGCCGATGCGGCGTACCGAGAGACCCAGTACTTC
NA,TRBJ2-7,TRBV28,NA,CASSKTRITYEQYF,TGTGCCAGCAGTAAGACTAGAATCACCTACGAGCAGTACTTC
few,TRBJ2-5,TRBV7-6,NA,CASSLRVYQETQYF,TGTGCCAGCAGCTTACGGGTGTACCAAGAGACCCAGTACTTC
few,TRBJ2-5,TRBV2,NA,CASSDGGLDWASRQETQYF,TGTGCCAGCAGTGATGGCGGCTTGGATTGGGCTAGCAGACAAGAGACCCAGTACTTC
many,TRBJ1-5,TRBV6-2/TRBV6-3,NA,CASSPGGGNQPQHF,TGTGCCAGCAGTCCCGGGGGAGGAAATCAGCCCCAGCATTTT
NA,TRBJ1-1,TRBV5-5,TRBD1,CASSLSGDRRNTEAFF,TGTGCCAGCAGCTTGTCCGGGGACAGGCGGAACACTGAAGCTTTCTTT
NA,TRBJ1-5,TRBV28,TRBD1,CASSLWGSQGAGNQPQHF,TGTGCCAGCAGTTTGTGGGGGAGCCAGGGGGCGGGCAATCAGCCCCAGCATTTT
few,TRBJ2-4,TRBV7-9,NA,CASSSLEAEAKNIQYF,TGTGCCAGCAGCTCCCTAGAAGCGGAAGCCAAAAACATTCAGTACTTC
few,TRBJ2-4,TRBV7-6,TRBD1,CASSSQRDSKNIQYF,TGTGCCAGCAGCTCCCAACGGGACAGCAAAAACATTCAGTACTTC
NA,TRBJ1-1,TRBV4-3,NA,CASSQDIEGTEAFF,TGCGCCAGCAGCCAAGATATAGAGGGTACTGAAGCTTTCTTT
many,TRBJ2-1,TRBV11-2,NA,CASSLDERTTMSNEQFF,TGTGCCAGCAGCTTAGATGAGAGGACTACGATGAGCAATGAGCAGTTCTTC
few,TRBJ1-1,TRBV4-2,NA,CASSQEGYTEAFF,TGTGCCAGCAGCCAAGAAGGTTACACTGAAGCTTTCTTT
NA,TRBJ2-7,TRBV27,NA,CASSLGTPSEQYF,TGTGCCAGCAGTTTAGGGACGCCCAGCGAGCAGTACTTC
few,TRBJ1-5,TRBV5-6,NA,CASSLGQPLSNQPQHF,TGTGCCAGCAGCTTGGGACAGCCCTTAAGCAATCAGCCCCAGCATTTT
NA,TRBJ1-4,TRBV10-2,TRBD1,CASSGETGEEKLFF,TGCGCCAGCAGTGGGGAGACAGGGGAGGAAAAACTGTTTTTT